Listed below are T cell receptor beta chains from one sample, sequenced in a study of neurological immune-mediated disorders. TCRdb independently ran MiXCR on the 5' RACE reads; one entry per CDR3 protein. The profile covers roughly 100,000 distinct CDR3 sequences, with less than 14% appearing a single time and around 3.1% taken by the ten largest. The specimen sequenced was PBMCs. These receptors were collected from a female donor with HTLV-1-associated myelopathy (HAM/TSP). The CDR3 runs from the conserved cysteine through the conserved F or W. The D gene is left open where the match is weak. Part of the rows lack a size; the others show once, few, many or a class for expanded clones.

j_call v_call d_call clone_size cdr3_aa cdr3_nt
TRBJ1-2 TRBV24-1 . many CATSASDRPYGYTF TGTGCCACCAGTGCCTCCGACAGGCCCTATGGCTACACCTTC
TRBJ2-3 TRBV24-1 TRBD1 few CATSEKGQYTDTQYF TGTGCCACCAGTGAAAAGGGACAGTACACAGATACGCAGTATTTT
TRBJ2-7 TRBV3-1 . many CASSPRKGGSWEQYF TGTGCCAGCAGCCCCCGAAAGGGTGGGTCGTGGGAGCAGTACTTC
TRBJ2-1 TRBV11-2 . many CASSLERGEQFF TGTGCCAGCAGCTTAGAGAGGGGGGAGCAGTTCTTC
TRBJ2-5 TRBV5-1 . many CASSLLRQETQYF TGCGCCAGCAGCTTGTTAAGGCAAGAGACCCAGTACTTC
TRBJ2-1 TRBV20-1 . many CSARVIYNEQFF TGCAGTGCTAGAGTCATCTACAATGAGCAGTTCTTC
TRBJ2-3 TRBV7-2 TRBD2 . CASSLLAGGHTYTQYF TGTGCCAGCAGCCTACTAGCGGGGGGGCACACATATACGCAGTATTTT
TRBJ2-7 TRBV10-3 TRBD1 many CAIHSSRGNYEQYF TGTGCCATCCATTCATCCAGGGGGAACTACGAGCAGTACTTC
TRBJ2-7 TRBV18 . . CASSPGVDTGAYEQYF TGTGCCAGCTCTCCGGGCGTCGACACTGGGGCCTACGAGCAGTACTTC
TRBJ1-6 TRBV5-6 . few CASSWDIETPLHF TGTGCCAGCAGCTGGGACATCGAGACACCCCTCCACTTT
TRBJ2-2 TRBV4-1 . many CASSQETSSGELFF TGCGCCAGCAGCCAAGAAACTAGCTCCGGGGAGCTGTTTTTT
TRBJ2-1 TRBV5-1 TRBD1 many CASSFPITTGESYNEQFF TGCGCCAGCAGCTTTCCTATTACGACAGGGGAATCCTACAATGAGCAGTTCTTC
TRBJ2-7 TRBV6-5 . few CASSLTGSSGEQYF TGTGCCAGCAGCCTGACAGGTAGTAGTGGCGAGCAGTACTTC
TRBJ2-1 TRBV5-1 . many CASSLTIIGSSYNEQFF TGCGCCAGCAGCCTAACTATCATAGGAAGCTCCTACAATGAGCAGTTCTTC
TRBJ2-3 TRBV7-2 . many CASSLGVVHRYADTQYF TGTGCCAGCAGCTTAGGAGTAGTCCATCGTTACGCAGATACGCAGTATTTT
TRBJ1-1 TRBV4-1 TRBD1 many CASSQETGRSRTEAFF TGCGCCAGCAGCCAAGAGACAGGGCGATCGAGGACTGAAGCTTTCTTT
TRBJ1-5 TRBV6-1 TRBD1 . CASSGEPGTGFYSNQPQHF TGTGCCAGCAGTGGGGAACCCGGGACAGGATTTTATAGCAATCAGCCCCAGCATTTT
TRBJ2-1 TRBV6-2/TRBV6-3 TRBD2 many CASSYRLAGGLNEQFF TGTGCCAGCAGTTATCGGCTAGCGGGGGGTCTCAATGAGCAGTTCTTC
TRBJ2-1 TRBV5-1 . many CASSLRDSPEGEQFF TGCGCCAGCAGCTTGCGGGACTCCCCAGAAGGTGAGCAGTTCTTC
TRBJ2-3 TRBV7-3 . . CASSSGTETQYF TGTGCCAGCAGCTCGGGGACGGAGACGCAGTATTTT
TRBJ2-7 TRBV10-3 TRBD1 few CAISERPGQGFYEQYF TGTGCCATCAGTGAGAGACCGGGACAGGGGTTCTACGAGCAGTACTTC
TRBJ2-2 TRBV4-1 . many CASEPGTTTGELFF TGCGCCAGCGAACCCGGGACAACCACCGGGGAGCTGTTTTTT
TRBJ2-2 TRBV20-1 TRBD2 many CSATSGGNTGELFF TGCAGTGCTACTAGCGGGGGCAACACCGGGGAGCTGTTTTTT
TRBJ2-1 TRBV4-1 TRBD2 many CASSQDPLAGGLVDEQFF TGCGCCAGCAGCCAAGATCCCCTAGCGGGGGGCCTGGTAGATGAGCAGTTCTTC
TRBJ2-3 TRBV20-1 TRBD1 many CSATGTERSPDTQYF TGCAGTGCTACCGGGACAGAAAGGTCCCCAGATACGCAGTATTTT
TRBJ2-7 TRBV7-9 . many CASSRSQGVRGSYEQYF TGTGCCAGCAGCCGTAGCCAAGGGGTGAGGGGCTCCTACGAGCAGTACTTC
TRBJ2-3 TRBV20-1 . . CSARDLRGSTDTQYF TGCAGTGCTAGAGATCTCAGGGGTAGCACAGATACGCAGTATTTT
TRBJ2-7 TRBV20-1 . many CSAIGRASYEQYF TGCAGTGCTATCGGACGAGCCTCCTACGAGCAGTACTTC
TRBJ2-3 TRBV20-1 . many CSARDVQADTQYF TGCAGTGCTAGAGATGTTCAGGCAGATACGCAGTATTTT
TRBJ2-7 TRBV28 TRBD1 many CASSPSPGQDSYEQYF TGTGCCAGCAGTCCATCCCCGGGACAGGACTCCTACGAGCAGTACTTC
TRBJ1-1 TRBV29-1 TRBD1 many CSIGTGNTEAFF TGCAGCATAGGGACAGGGAACACTGAAGCTTTCTTT